These T cell receptor beta chains were read from a single sample in a study of cytomegalovirus exposure and HLA in healthy donors. Some clones are missing from TCRdb's copy, which holds only in-frame ones; the method was immunoSEQ multiplex PCR. Of about 180,000 clones listed, roughly three quarters are singletons. The sequenced sample was PBMCs. These receptors were obtained from a woman in her twenties or thirties in good health and CMV-seropositive. Each CDR3 is given with its conserved first and last residue. The D gene is left open where the match is weak. Clone size is not always given. Where it is, it says once, few, many or a class for expanded clones.

-,-,TRBJ2-2,TRBV7-9,CASSPRGAMNTGELFF,TGTGCCAGCAGCCCCCGGGGGGCTATGAACACCGGGGAGCTGTTTTTT
-,-,TRBJ2-5,TRBV28,CATKSGGPQETQYF,TGTGCCACTAAGAGTGGGGGCCCGCAAGAGACCCAGTACTTC
-,-,TRBJ2-7,TRBV18,CASSPYTQGVPYEQYF,TGTGCCAGCTCACCATACACGCAGGGTGTCCCCTACGAGCAGTACTTC
-,TRBD1,TRBJ1-1,TRBV13,CASSPKTGGVEAFF,TGTGCCAGCAGCCCTAAGACAGGGGGCGTCGAAGCTTTCTTT
-,-,TRBJ1-1,TRBV6-6,CASSLPQTGQNTEAFF,TGTGCCAGCAGCTTACCACAGACGGGACAGAACACTGAAGCTTTCTTT
-,TRBD2,TRBJ2-1,TRBV7-2,CASSLVPGGGYEQFF,TGTGCCAGCAGCTTAGTTCCGGGGGGGGGCTATGAGCAGTTCTTC
once,TRBD1,TRBJ2-2,TRBV11-1,CASSRQGNTGELFF,TGTGCCAGCAGTCGACAGGGAAACACCGGGGAGCTGTTTTTT
few,TRBD1,TRBJ1-5,TRBV28,CASSFGRGSSQPQHF,TGTGCCAGCAGTTTTGGCAGGGGGAGCTCCCAGCCCCAGCATTTT
-,-,TRBJ1-2,TRBV5-6,CASSLSGESFGYTF,TGTGCCAGCAGCTTGAGCGGGGAAAGCTTCGGCTACACCTTC
-,-,TRBJ2-3,TRBV5-1,CASSALLYTDTQYF,TGCGCCAGCAGCGCGTTACTGTACACAGATACGCAGTATTTT
-,-,TRBJ2-7,TRBV28,CASSLMGLTYEQYF,TGTGCCAGCAGTTTAATGGGACTGACCTACGAGCAGTACTTC
-,-,TRBJ2-1,TRBV28,CASSSAGSRDEQFF,TGTGCCAGCAGTTCAGCCGGCTCCCGGGATGAGCAGTTCTTC
-,TRBD1,TRBJ1-5,TRBV7-9,CASSLGGQGRWPQHF,TGTGCCAGCAGCTTAGGAGGACAGGGACGTTGGCCCCAGCATTTT
few,-,TRBJ1-6,TRBV7-2,CASSLGSGRGSPLHF,TGTGCCAGCAGCTTAGGGTCGGGGAGAGGTTCACCCCTCCACTTT
-,-,TRBJ2-2,TRBV4-2,CASSQEAQGLGELFF,TGTGCCAGCAGCCAAGAAGCACAGGGTCTCGGGGAGCTGTTTTTT
-,TRBD1,TRBJ1-5,TRBV27,CASSVNRGQGNQPQHF,TGTGCCAGCAGTGTCAACAGGGGGCAAGGAAATCAGCCCCAGCATTTT
-,TRBD1,TRBJ1-6,TRBV5-5,CASSPRTGLPPLHF,TGTGCCAGCAGCCCAAGGACAGGGCTACCACCCCTCCACTTT
-,TRBD1,TRBJ1-6,TRBV18,CASSPDQDRGNSPLHF,TGTGCCAGCTCACCCGACCAGGACAGGGGAAATTCACCCCTCCACTTT
-,-,TRBJ1-2,TRBV19,CASRGEALLNYGYTF,TGTGCCAGTAGAGGAGAAGCCTTACTTAACTATGGCTACACCTTC
-,TRBD2,TRBJ2-7,TRBV5-5,CASSTGGSSYEQYF,TGTGCCAGCAGCACCGGGGGGAGCTCCTACGAGCAGTACTTC
-,-,TRBJ2-7,TRBV5-1,CASSPWGDEQYF,TGCGCCAGCAGCCCTTGGGGGGACGAGCAGTACTTC
-,-,TRBJ1-2,TRBV11-2,CASSIGGGSGGYTF,TGTGCCAGCAGCATCGGGGGGGGAAGTGGAGGCTACACCTTC
few,TRBD1,TRBJ1-3,TRBV18,CASSPGQDGNTIYF,TGTGCCAGCTCACCGGGACAGGACGGAAACACCATATATTTT
-,TRBD2,TRBJ2-1,TRBV28,CASTRGGSSYNEQFF,TGTGCCAGCACCCGTGGCGGGAGCTCCTACAATGAGCAGTTCTTC
-,-,TRBJ1-2,TRBV30,CAWVPGGGSYGYTF,TGTGCCTGGGTCCCCGGGGGGGGATCTTATGGCTACACCTTC
-,TRBD1,TRBJ1-1,TRBV6-6,CASSRNRGNTEAFF,TGTGCCAGCAGTCGCAACAGGGGAAACACTGAAGCTTTCTTT
-,-,TRBJ1-5,TRBV28,CASSRNQPQHF,TGTGCCAGCAGCAGAAATCAGCCCCAGCATTTT
-,-,TRBJ2-7,TRBV6-1,CASSEFLLTYEQYF,TGTGCCAGCAGTGAATTTCTGCTAACCTACGAGCAGTACTTC
-,TRBD2,TRBJ2-1,TRBV4-3,CASSPQMAGGRNEQFF,TGCGCCAGCAGCCCCCAAATGGCGGGGGGGCGGAATGAGCAGTTCTTC
-,TRBD2,TRBJ2-4,TRBV7-8,CASSLAPVAGKNSQYF,TGTGCCAGCAGCTTAGCGCCTGTAGCGGGGAAAAACAGTCAGTACTTC
-,TRBD1,TRBJ2-7,TRBV19,CASSRPGQGYEQYF,TGTGCCAGTAGTAGACCGGGACAGGGCTACGAGCAGTACTTC
few,TRBD2,TRBJ2-7,TRBV28,CASRGGPKAYEQYF,TGTGCCAGTCGCGGGGGGCCTAAGGCGTACGAGCAGTACTTC
-,TRBD1,TRBJ2-5,TRBV9,CASSVGTTGSAQETQYF,TGTGCCAGCAGCGTAGGAACGACAGGGAGTGCCCAAGAGACCCAGTACTTC
-,TRBD1,TRBJ2-5,TRBV18,CASSPLGQGTGTQYF,TGTGCCAGCTCACCACTGGGACAGGGGACCGGGACCCAGTACTTC
few,-,TRBJ2-7,TRBV5-8,CASSVHRTLLAEQYF,TGTGCCAGCAGCGTCCACAGGACGTTGTTAGCCGAGCAGTACTTC
-,TRBD1,TRBJ2-3,TRBV4-3,CASAGGTFTDTQYF,TGCGCCAGCGCAGGGGGAACTTTCACAGATACGCAGTATTTT
-,-,TRBJ2-5,TRBV6-1,CASSDGWGEETQYF,TGTGCCAGCAGTGATGGTTGGGGGGAGGAGACCCAGTACTTC
-,TRBD1,TRBJ2-1,TRBV9,CASSVGGAGTASYNEQFF,TGTGCCAGCAGCGTAGGGGGTGCCGGGACAGCTTCCTACAATGAGCAGTTCTTC
once,TRBD1,TRBJ2-7,TRBV28,CASSLGGRGNEQYF,TGTGCCAGCAGTTTAGGGGGCAGGGGGAACGAGCAGTACTTC
-,TRBD2,TRBJ2-1,TRBV2,CASSEGLAGGVF,TGTGCCAGCAGCGAGGGACTAGCGGGGGGTGTCTTC
-,-,TRBJ1-5,TRBV9,CASSVGVRGEQPQHF,TGTGCCAGCAGCGTAGGTGTCAGGGGCGAACAGCCCCAGCATTTT
-,-,TRBJ1-6,TRBV6-1,CASSATGNSPLHF,TGTGCCAGCAGTGCGACGGGAAATTCGCCCCTCCACTTT
-,TRBD2,TRBJ2-5,TRBV9,CASSGEGRETQYF,TGTGCCAGCAGTGGGGAGGGGAGAGAGACCCAGTACTTC
-,-,TRBJ2-7,TRBV11-2,CASSLGPSESYEQYF,TGTGCCAGCAGCTTAGGGCCTAGCGAATCCTACGAGCAGTACTTC
-,-,TRBJ2-3,TRBV7-6,CASSLFEISTDTQYF,TGTGCCAGCAGCTTATTTGAGATTAGCACAGATACGCAGTATTTT
-,-,TRBJ2-1,TRBV18,CASSPTGPGLPREQFF,TGTGCCAGCTCACCTACCGGGCCGGGACTCCCACGTGAGCAGTTCTTC
-,-,TRBJ2-6,TRBV2,CASSVDSSGANGLTF,TGTGCCAGCAGCGTGGACAGCTCTGGGGCCAACGGCCTGACTTTC
-,-,TRBJ1-4,TRBV19,CASSIGQGSTNEKLFF,TGTGCCAGTAGTATCGGGCAGGGGTCAACTAATGAAAAACTGTTTTTT
-,TRBD1,TRBJ2-3,TRBV30,CAADRGRTDTQYF,TGTGCCGCCGACAGGGGACGCACAGATACGCAGTATTTT
once,-,TRBJ2-5,TRBV11-3,CASSPGLRGQETQYF,TGTGCCAGCAGCCCTGGGCTCAGGGGCCAAGAGACCCAGTACTTC